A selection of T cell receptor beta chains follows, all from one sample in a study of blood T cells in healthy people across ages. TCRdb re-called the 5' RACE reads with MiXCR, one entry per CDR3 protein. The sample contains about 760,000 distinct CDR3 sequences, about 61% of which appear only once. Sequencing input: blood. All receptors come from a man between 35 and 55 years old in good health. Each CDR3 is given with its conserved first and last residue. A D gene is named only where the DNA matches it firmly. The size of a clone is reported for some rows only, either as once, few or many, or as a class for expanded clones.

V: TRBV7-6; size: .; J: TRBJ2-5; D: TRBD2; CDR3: CASSRGLAGSSETQYF; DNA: TGTGCCAGCAGCCGTGGACTAGCGGGGTCCTCGGAGACCCAGTACTTC
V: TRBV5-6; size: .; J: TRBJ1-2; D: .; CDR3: CASSFLEGGYTF; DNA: TGTGCCAGCAGCTTCTTAGAAGGGGGCTACACCTTC
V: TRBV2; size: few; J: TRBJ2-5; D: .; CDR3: CASSGGIRETQYF; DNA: TGTGCCAGCAGTGGTGGGATCCGGGAGACCCAGTACTTC
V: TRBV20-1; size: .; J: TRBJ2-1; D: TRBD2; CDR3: CSARAGTSPNNEQFF; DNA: TGCAGTGCTAGAGCTGGGACTAGCCCAAACAATGAGCAGTTCTTC
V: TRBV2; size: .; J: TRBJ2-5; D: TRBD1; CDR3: CASSDLSPDRDFQETQYF; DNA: TGTGCCAGCAGTGACTTAAGCCCGGACAGGGATTTCCAAGAGACCCAGTACTTC
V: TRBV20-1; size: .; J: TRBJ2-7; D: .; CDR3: CSARSDVGYEQYF; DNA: TGCAGTGCTAGATCCGACGTGGGTTACGAGCAGTACTTC
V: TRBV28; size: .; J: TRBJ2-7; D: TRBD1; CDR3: CASTGTGVAYEQYF; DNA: TGTGCCAGCACGGGGACAGGGGTCGCCTACGAGCAGTACTTC
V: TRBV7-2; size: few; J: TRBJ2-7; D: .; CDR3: CASSFDQPSDEQYF; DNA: TGTGCCAGCAGCTTCGACCAGCCGAGTGATGAGCAGTACTTC
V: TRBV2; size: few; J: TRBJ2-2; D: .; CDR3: CASSEERTGELFF; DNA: TGTGCCAGCAGTGAGGAGAGAACCGGGGAGCTGTTTTTT
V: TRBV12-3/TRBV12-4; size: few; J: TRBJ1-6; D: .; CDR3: CASSFPGANSPLHF; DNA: TGTGCCAGCAGTTTTCCAGGGGCAAATTCACCCCTCCACTTT
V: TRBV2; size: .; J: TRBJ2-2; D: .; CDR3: CASTRYPTGELFF; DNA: TGTGCCAGCACGCGGTACCCTACCGGGGAGCTGTTTTTT
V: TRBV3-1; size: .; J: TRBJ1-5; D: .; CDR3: CASSQFEGNQPQHF; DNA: TGTGCCAGCAGCCAATTCGAGGGCAATCAGCCCCAGCATTTT
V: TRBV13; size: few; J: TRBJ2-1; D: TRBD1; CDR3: CASSPGQETYNEQFF; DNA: TGTGCCAGCAGCCCAGGACAGGAGACCTACAATGAGCAGTTCTTC
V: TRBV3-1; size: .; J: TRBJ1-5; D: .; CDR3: CASSQGPGANNQPQHF; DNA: TGTGCCAGCAGCCAAGGCCCGGGTGCCAATAATCAGCCCCAGCATTTT
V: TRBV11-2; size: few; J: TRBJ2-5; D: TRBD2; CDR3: CASSRTSTSETQYF; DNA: TGTGCCAGCAGCCGGACTAGTACATCGGAGACCCAGTACTTC
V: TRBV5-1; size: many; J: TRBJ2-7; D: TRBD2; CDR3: CASSLESSGSPYEQYF; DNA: TGCGCCAGCAGCTTGGAATCGAGCGGGAGTCCCTACGAGCAGTACTTC
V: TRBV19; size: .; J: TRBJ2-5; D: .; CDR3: CASSTRLVLGETQYF; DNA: TGTGCCAGTAGTACCCGACTGGTCCTCGGGGAGACCCAGTACTTC
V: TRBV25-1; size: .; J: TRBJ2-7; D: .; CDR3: CASSLTVGSHEQYF; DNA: TGTGCCAGCAGTCTGACTGTGGGTTCCCACGAGCAGTACTTC
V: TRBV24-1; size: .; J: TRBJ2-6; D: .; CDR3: CATSPKGRRTF; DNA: TGTGCCACCAGTCCCAAGGGCCGCCGGACTTTC
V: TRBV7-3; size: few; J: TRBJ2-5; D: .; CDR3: CASSLQGWETQYF; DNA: TGTGCCAGCAGTTTACAGGGTTGGGAGACCCAGTACTTC
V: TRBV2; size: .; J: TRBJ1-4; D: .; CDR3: CASSERRSNEKLFF; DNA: TGTGCCAGCAGTGAGCGACGGTCAAATGAAAAACTGTTTTTT
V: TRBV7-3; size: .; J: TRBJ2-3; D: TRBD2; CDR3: CASSPERGGTSTDTQYF; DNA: TGTGCCAGCAGCCCTGAACGCGGGGGGACTAGCACAGATACGCAGTATTTT
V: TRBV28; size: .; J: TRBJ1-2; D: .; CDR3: CTSSSPQQGRGGYTF; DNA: TGTACCAGCAGTTCCCCACAACAGGGAAGGGGGGGCTACACCTTC
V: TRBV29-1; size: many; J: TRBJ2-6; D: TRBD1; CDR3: CSVTRGTGANVLTF; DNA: TGCAGCGTTACCAGGGGGACTGGGGCCAACGTCCTGACTTTC
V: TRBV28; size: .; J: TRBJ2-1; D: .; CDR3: CASIGGTTSEQFF; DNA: TGTGCCAGCATCGGAGGAACGACGTCAGAGCAGTTCTTC
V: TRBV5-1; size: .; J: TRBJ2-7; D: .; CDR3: CASSWETRGFDEQYF; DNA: TGCGCCAGCAGCTGGGAAACCAGGGGTTTCGACGAGCAGTACTTC
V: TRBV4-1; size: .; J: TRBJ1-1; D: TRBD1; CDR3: CASSPSGTGRLNTEAFF; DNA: TGCGCCAGCAGCCCCTCTGGGACAGGGCGACTGAACACTGAAGCTTTCTTT
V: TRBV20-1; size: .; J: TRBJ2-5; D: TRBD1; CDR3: CSAPRQGARKETQYF; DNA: TGCAGTGCTCCAAGACAGGGGGCGCGGAAAGAGACCCAGTACTTC
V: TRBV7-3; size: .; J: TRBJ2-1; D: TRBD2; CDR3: CASSLTGSSGRAPNEQFF; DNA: TGTGCCAGCAGCTTAACGGGATCTAGCGGGAGGGCCCCGAATGAGCAGTTCTTC
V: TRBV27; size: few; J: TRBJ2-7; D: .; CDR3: CASSFSGVRQYF; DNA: TGTGCCAGCAGTTTCTCCGGGGTTAGGCAGTACTTC
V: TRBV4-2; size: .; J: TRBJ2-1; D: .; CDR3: CASSQDPGKIQFF; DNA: TGTGCCAGCAGCCAAGATCCGGGCAAAATTCAGTTCTTC
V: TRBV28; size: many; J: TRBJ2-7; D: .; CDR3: CASSPDRYYEQYF; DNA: TGTGCCAGCAGTCCAGACAGATACTACGAGCAGTACTTC
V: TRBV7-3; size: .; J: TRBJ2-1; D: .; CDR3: CASSLLRNNEQFF; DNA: TGTGCCAGCAGCTTACTTAGGAACAATGAGCAGTTCTTC
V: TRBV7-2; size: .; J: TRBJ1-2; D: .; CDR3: CASSYGPYGYTF; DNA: TGTGCCAGCAGCTACGGACCCTATGGCTACACCTTC
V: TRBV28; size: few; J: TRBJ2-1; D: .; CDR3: CASHLGGYNEQFF; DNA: TGTGCCAGCCACTTGGGCGGCTACAATGAGCAGTTCTTC
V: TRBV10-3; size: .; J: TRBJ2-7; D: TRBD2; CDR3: CAISDPLAPTDNNEQYF; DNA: TGTGCCATCAGTGACCCACTAGCGCCCACCGATAACAATGAGCAGTACTTC
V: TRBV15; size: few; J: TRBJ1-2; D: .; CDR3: CATSRDQLYGYTF; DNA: TGTGCCACCAGCAGAGATCAGCTCTATGGCTACACCTTC
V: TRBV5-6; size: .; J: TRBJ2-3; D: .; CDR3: CASTLVRGTDTQYF; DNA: TGTGCCAGCACCCTAGTTCGGGGGACAGATACGCAGTATTTT
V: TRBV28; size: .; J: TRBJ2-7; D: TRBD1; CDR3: CASSHGTGLYEQYF; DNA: TGTGCCAGCAGTCACGGGACAGGGTTATACGAGCAGTACTTC
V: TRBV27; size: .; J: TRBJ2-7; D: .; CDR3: CASSLYEGAYEQYF; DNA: TGTGCCAGCAGTTTATACGAGGGGGCCTACGAGCAGTACTTC
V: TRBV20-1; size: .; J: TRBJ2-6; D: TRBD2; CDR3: CSASKAGAGSGANVLTF; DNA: TGCAGTGCTAGTAAAGCGGGGGCGGGTTCTGGGGCCAACGTCCTGACTTTC
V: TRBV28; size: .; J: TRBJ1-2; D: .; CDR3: CASRSVSQGDYGYTF; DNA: TGTGCCAGCAGGTCCGTCTCCCAGGGTGACTATGGCTACACCTTC
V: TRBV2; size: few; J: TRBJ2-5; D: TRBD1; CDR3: CASREPTGGLETQYF; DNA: TGTGCCAGCAGGGAGCCGACAGGGGGCCTGGAGACCCAGTACTTC
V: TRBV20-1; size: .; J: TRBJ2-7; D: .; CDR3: CSARGDVYEQYF; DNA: TGCAGTGCTAGAGGCGACGTCTACGAGCAGTACTTC
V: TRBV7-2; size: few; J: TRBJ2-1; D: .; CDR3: CASSLPGSSYNEQFF; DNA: TGTGCCAGCAGCTTACCGGGGAGCTCCTACAATGAGCAGTTCTTC
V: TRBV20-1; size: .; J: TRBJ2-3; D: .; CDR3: CSAEESDGGVTDTQYF; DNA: TGCAGTGCCGAAGAATCGGATGGCGGAGTCACAGATACGCAGTATTTT
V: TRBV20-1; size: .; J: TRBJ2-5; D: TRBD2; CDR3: CSARGLAGTQETQYF; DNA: TGCAGTGCTAGAGGGCTAGCGGGGACCCAAGAGACCCAGTACTTC
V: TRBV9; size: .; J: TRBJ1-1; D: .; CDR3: CASSVGRNTEAFF; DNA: TGTGCCAGCAGCGTAGGACGGAACACTGAAGCTTTCTTT
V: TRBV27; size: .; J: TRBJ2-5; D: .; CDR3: CASSLGGKRKYF; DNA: TGTGCCAGCAGTTTAGGAGGAAAAAGGAAGTACTTC
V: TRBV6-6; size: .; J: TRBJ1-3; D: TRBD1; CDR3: CASSYSVDGQGGNTIYF; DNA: TGTGCCAGCAGTTACTCGGTCGATGGACAGGGCGGAAACACCATATATTTT
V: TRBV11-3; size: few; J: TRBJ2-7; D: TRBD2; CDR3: CASSSPHSGRATYEQYF; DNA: TGTGCCAGCAGCTCTCCACACAGCGGGAGGGCCACCTACGAGCAGTACTTC
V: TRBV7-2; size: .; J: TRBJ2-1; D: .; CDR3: CASSFFTGQETQFF; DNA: TGTGCCAGCAGCTTCTTCACAGGCCAAGAGACCCAGTTCTTC
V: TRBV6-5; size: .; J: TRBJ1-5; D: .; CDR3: CASSKQQPQHF; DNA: TGTGCCAGCAGCAAACAGCAGCCCCAGCATTTT
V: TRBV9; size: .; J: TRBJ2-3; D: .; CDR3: CASNALSSGDTQYF; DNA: TGTGCCAGCAATGCCCTTTCGAGCGGGGATACGCAGTATTTT
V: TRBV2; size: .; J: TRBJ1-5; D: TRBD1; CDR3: CASSSDRGFAPQHF; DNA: TGTGCCAGCAGCTCCGACAGGGGCTTTGCGCCCCAGCATTTT
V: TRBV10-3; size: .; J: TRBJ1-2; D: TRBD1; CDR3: CAISGTGDRGFGYGYTF; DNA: TGTGCCATCAGTGGTACGGGGGACAGGGGATTCGGCTATGGCTACACCTTC
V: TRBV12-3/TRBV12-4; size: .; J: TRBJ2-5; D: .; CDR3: CASSPAGGGQETQYF; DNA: TGTGCCAGCAGTCCCGCTGGGGGCGGGCAAGAGACCCAGTACTTC
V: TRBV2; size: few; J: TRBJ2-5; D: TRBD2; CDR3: CASSPRGSGETQYF; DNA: TGTGCCAGCAGCCCGCGGGGGTCAGGGGAGACCCAGTACTTC
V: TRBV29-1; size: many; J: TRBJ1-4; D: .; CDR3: CSVLDEKLFF; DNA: TGCAGCGTTTTGGATGAAAAACTGTTTTTT
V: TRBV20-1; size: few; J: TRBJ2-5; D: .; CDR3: CSASLLFGGGQETQYF; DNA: TGCAGTGCTAGCCTTCTCTTTGGGGGCGGCCAAGAGACCCAGTACTTC